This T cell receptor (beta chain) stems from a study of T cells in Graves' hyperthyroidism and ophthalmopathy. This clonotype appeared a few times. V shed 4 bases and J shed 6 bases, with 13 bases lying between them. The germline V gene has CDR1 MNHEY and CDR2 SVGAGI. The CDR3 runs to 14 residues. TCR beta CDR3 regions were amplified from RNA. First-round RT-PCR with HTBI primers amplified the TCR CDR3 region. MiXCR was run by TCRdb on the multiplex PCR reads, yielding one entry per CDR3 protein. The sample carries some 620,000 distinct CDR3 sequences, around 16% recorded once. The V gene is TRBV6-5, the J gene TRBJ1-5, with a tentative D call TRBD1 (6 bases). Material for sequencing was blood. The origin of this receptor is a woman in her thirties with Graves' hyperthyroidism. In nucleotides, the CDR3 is TGTGCCAGCAGTTCACAGGGAGGGGGTCAGCCCCAGCATTTT. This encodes CASSSQGGGQPQHF.